This T cell receptor (beta chain) originates from a study of PD-L1 blockade in urothelial cancer (dated by TCRdb to about 2017). For the study in its entirety: About 85% of the 29 patients were males with bladder-origin urothelial cancer, and about 60% of the roughly 29 reported a prior smoking history. Patients had an ECOG performance status of 0 or 1 and had received between 0 and 3 prior chemotherapy regimens. Blood samples were analyzed 3 weeks after the start of treatment (second dose) and 6 weeks after the start of treatment. Blood samples yielded a median of roughly 140,000 T cells and around 83,000 unique TCRs, with median clonality 0.080. The study, an exploratory multi-omic analysis, examined somatic, immune and clinical correlates of response to PD-L1 blockade with atezolizumab in urothelial cancer. Pretreatment tumor samples, along with matched peripheral blood serially collected before and after atezolizumab treatment, were subjected to TCR sequencing. Durable clinical benefit was defined as a progression-free survival longer than 6 months, and TCR features were additionally tested against progression-free survival and overall survival. In the same patients, pretreatment tumors underwent whole exome sequencing and RNA sequencing in addition to TCR sequencing. Nine patients achieved durable clinical benefit and around 19 did not. Pretreatment blood TCR-seq was available for about 28 patients, at least one posttreatment blood collection was obtained for some 24 patients, and tumor TCR-seq was available for some 24 patients. General conclusions and limits of the study: Because the sample size was small (n ≈ 31) and many of the analyses were exploratory, the results are meant to be hypothesis-generating. Greater expansion of tumor-associated TCR clones in peripheral blood 3 weeks after the start of treatment was observed in patients with durable benefit (n of about 21, p = 0.022). A pretreatment peripheral blood TCR clonality below the median was linked to improved progression-free and overall survival.

From V the trimming removes 4 bases and from J it removes 9 bases, while the gene matches leave 8 bases of the junction unaccounted for. The germline V gene encodes CDR1 SGHTA and CDR2 FQGTGA. Inclusive of the bounding cysteine and phenylalanine, the CDR3 is 15 residues long. The DNA shown is the 45-base CDR3, in frame from base 1. Synthetic TCR analog templates were spiked into each PCR to estimate absolute template abundance from read counts. The immunoSEQ assay was used to amplify TCRbeta CDR3 regions from genomic DNA with bias-controlled V and J gene primers. Sequencing of rearranged TCRbeta segments was done at approximately 20X coverage. From the authors' description of their analysis: Clustering was used to correct sequencing errors, and CDR3s were annotated against IMGT so that V, D and J genes could be assigned. Only productive TCRbeta rearrangements were used in downstream analyses, excluding out-of-frame or stop-codon sequences. To compute clonality, Shannon entropy was normalized by the log of the number of unique productive sequences and then subtracted from one. Clones differing between time points or between blood and tumor were identified by Fisher's exact test with Benjamini-Hochberg correction at adjusted p below 0.01. Held by TCRdb, this immuneACCESS table contains in-frame sequences only and omits some clones. Under half of the omission traces to an unresolved V gene where checked; the cause of the rest is unknown. V, J and clone size were drawn from that table, and D and trimming were deduced from the DNA. A total of about 45,000 clones appear in this sample, approximately 91% of them only once. Roughly 25% of the sample is in the top ten clones.

On this clone: Its antigen specificity is not known. Base-call qualities are not available, and no considerably larger clone is one nucleotide away.

In the paper's terms, the time point label means: pretreatment peripheral blood. The Qiagen DNeasy Blood extraction kit was used to purify genomic DNA from total PBMCs and tumor samples. Collected pretreatment and during treatment, PBMCs were isolated and stored as previously described. This specimen was PBMCs, taken around atezolizumab (anti-PD-L1) treatment. This TCR derives from a donor aged 40 or over with urothelial cancer. Recombination joined TRBV7-3 with TRBJ2-1; 11 bases in the junction line up with TRBD2. The CDR3 corresponds to CASSSRLAGRSEQFF. Here is the DNA: TGTGCCAGCAGCTCGCGACTAGCGGGAAGGAGTGAGCAGTTCTTC.